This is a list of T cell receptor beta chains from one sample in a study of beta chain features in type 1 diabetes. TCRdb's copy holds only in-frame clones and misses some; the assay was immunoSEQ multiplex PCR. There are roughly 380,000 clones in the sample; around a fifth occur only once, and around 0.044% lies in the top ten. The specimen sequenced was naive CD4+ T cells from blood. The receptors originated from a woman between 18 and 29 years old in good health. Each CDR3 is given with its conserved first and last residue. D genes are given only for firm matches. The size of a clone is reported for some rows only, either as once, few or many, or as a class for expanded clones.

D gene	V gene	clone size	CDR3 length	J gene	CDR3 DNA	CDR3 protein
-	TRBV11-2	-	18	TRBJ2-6	TGTGCCAGCAGCCCAAGGTGGGCTGTGGAGGGTGGGGCCAACGTCCTGACTTTC	CASSPRWAVEGGANVLTF
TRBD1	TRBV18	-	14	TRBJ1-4	TGTGCCAGCTCCTTGGGACAGGCTAATGAAAAACTGTTTTTT	CASSLGQANEKLFF
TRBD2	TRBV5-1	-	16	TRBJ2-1	TGCGCCAGCAGCTTGCTAGCGGGAAAAGTCAACAATGAGCAGTTCTTC	CASSLLAGKVNNEQFF
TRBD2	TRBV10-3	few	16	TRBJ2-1	TGTGCCATCAGTGAGTATCCTAGCGGGGACTACAATGAGCAGTTCTTC	CAISEYPSGDYNEQFF
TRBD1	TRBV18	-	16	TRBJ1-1	TGTGCCAGCTCACCACGGGGACAGGGGGCGGACACTGAAGCTTTCTTT	CASSPRGQGADTEAFF
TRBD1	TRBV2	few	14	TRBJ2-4	TGTGCCAGCAGTGTCTCAGGGGGCAAGGACATTCAGTACTTC	CASSVSGGKDIQYF
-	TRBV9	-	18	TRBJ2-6	TGTGCCAGCAGCGTAGTAGGCCCACAGGGTCATGGGGCCAACGTCCTGACTTTC	CASSVVGPQGHGANVLTF
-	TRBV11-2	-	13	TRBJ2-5	TGTGCCAGCAGCTGGGGGGGGCAGGAGACCCAGTACTTC	CASSWGGQETQYF
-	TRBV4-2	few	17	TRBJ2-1	TGTGCCAGCAGCCAAGATCAGTTGCGGAGCTCCTACAATGAGCAGTTCTTC	CASSQDQLRSSYNEQFF
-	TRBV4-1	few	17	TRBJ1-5	TGCGCCAGCAGCCAAGATTGGAGGGGATATAGCAATCAGCCCCAGCATTTT	CASSQDWRGYSNQPQHF
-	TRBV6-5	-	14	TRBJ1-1	TGTGCCAGCAGCCCGAGCTTGATGAACACTGAAGCTTTCTTT	CASSPSLMNTEAFF
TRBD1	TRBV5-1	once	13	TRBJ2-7	TGCGCCAGCAGCTCCGGACAGGGCTACGAGCAGTACTTC	CASSSGQGYEQYF
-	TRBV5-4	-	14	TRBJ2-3	TGTGCCAGCAGCTTGGCGGTAGTCCCGGATACGCAGTATTTT	CASSLAVVPDTQYF
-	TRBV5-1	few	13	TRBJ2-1	TGCGCCAGTTCCGGGAGCTCCTACAATGAGCAGTTCTTC	CASSGSSYNEQFF
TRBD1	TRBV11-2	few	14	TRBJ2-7	TGTGCCAGCAGCTTGAGACAGGGCGGCTACGAGCAGTACTTC	CASSLRQGGYEQYF
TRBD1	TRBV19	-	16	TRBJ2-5	TGTGCCAGTAGTATAGCACGGTGGACAGGACAAGAGACCCAGTACTTC	CASSIARWTGQETQYF
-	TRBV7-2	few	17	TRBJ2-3	TGTGCCAGCAGCTTCCAGGTGGCCTTCGGGGTTAAAGATACGCAGTATTTT	CASSFQVAFGVKDTQYF
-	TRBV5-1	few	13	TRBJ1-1	TGCGCCAGCAGCTTCCACGGGGGCACTGAAGCTTTCTTT	CASSFHGGTEAFF
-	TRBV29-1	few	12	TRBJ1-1	TGCAGCGTTGGAGCAGGGTTCGCTGAAGCTTTCTTT	CSVGAGFAEAFF
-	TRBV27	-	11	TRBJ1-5	TGTGCCAGCGCACTGCACCTTCTAGGGCATTTT	CASALHLLGHF
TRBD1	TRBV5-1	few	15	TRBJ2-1	TGCGCCAGCAGCCCGGACAGGGGGCGAGTAAATGAGCAGTTCTTC	CASSPDRGRVNEQFF
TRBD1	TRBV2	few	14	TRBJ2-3	TGTGCCAGCAGTGATGGACAGGGGACAGATACGCAGTATTTT	CASSDGQGTDTQYF
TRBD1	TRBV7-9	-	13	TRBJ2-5	TGTGCCAGCAGCTTATACAGGGGAGAGACCCAGTACTTC	CASSLYRGETQYF
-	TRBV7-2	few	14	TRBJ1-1	TGTGCCAGCAGCTTAGGAAGAGGCAAGACTGAAGCTTTCTTT	CASSLGRGKTEAFF
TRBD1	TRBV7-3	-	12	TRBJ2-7	TGTGCCAACCTCCGGGGACAGGACGAGCAGTACTTC	CANLRGQDEQYF
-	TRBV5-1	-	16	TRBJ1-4	TGCGCCAGCAGCCCCTTCGCTCTATCAACTAATGAAAAACTGTTTTTT	CASSPFALSTNEKLFF
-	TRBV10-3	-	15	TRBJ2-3	TGTGCCATCAGTGAGTCTTCGGGAGCAGCAGATACGCAGTATTTT	CAISESSGAADTQYF
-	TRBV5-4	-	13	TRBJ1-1	TGTGCCAGCAGCTCTTTAGTGAACACTGAAGCTTTCTTT	CASSSLVNTEAFF
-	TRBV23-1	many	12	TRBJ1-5	TGCGCCAGCAGGTGTTTGGCTCGGCCCCAGCATTTT	CASRCLARPQHF
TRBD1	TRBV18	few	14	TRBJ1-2	TGTGCCAGCTCAAGGACAGGGAGGAACTATGGCTACACCTTC	CASSRTGRNYGYTF
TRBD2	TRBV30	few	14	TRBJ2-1	TGTGCCTGGGGGGTGGCGGGAGCTACGGGTGAGCAGTTCTTC	CAWGVAGATGEQFF
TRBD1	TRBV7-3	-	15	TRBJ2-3	TGTGCCAGCAGCTTATGGGGACAGGGAACAGATACGCAGTATTTT	CASSLWGQGTDTQYF
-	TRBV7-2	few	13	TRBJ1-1	TGTGCCAGCAGCTTACTGGGGAGGGGGGAAGCTTTCTTT	CASSLLGRGEAFF
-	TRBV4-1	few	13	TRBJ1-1	TGCGCCAGCAGCCAAGAACAGTACACTGAAGCTTTCTTT	CASSQEQYTEAFF
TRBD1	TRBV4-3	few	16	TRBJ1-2	TGCGCCAGCAGCCACCTAGGTGGGACAGGGGGCAATGGCTACACCTTC	CASSHLGGTGGNGYTF
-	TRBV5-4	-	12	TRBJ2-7	TGTGCCAGCAGCATTGACACCTACGAGCAGTACTTC	CASSIDTYEQYF
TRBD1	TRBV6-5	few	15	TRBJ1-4	TGTGCCAGCAGTTACTCACGACAGGGGCGCGAAAAACTGTTTTTT	CASSYSRQGREKLFF